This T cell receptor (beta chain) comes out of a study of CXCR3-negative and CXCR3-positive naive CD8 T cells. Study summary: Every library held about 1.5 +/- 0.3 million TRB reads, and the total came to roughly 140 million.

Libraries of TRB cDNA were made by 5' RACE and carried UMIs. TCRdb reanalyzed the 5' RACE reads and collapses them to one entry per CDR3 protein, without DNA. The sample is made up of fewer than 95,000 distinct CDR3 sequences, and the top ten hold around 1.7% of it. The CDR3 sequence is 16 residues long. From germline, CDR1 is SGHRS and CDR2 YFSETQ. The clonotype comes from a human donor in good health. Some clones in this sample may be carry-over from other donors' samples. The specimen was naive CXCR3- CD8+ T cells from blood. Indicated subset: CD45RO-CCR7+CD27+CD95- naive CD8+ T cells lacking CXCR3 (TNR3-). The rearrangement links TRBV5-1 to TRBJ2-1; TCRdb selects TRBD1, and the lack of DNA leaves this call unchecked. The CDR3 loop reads CASSFPQGESYNEQFF.